Listed here are 10 T cell receptor beta chains from one sample, sequenced in a study of CD8 T cells in Susac syndrome. Random-hexamer reverse transcription was applied to about 0.45 to 1 ug RNA. TCRdb analysed the immunoSEQ multiplex PCR reads with MiXCR anew, one entry per CDR3 protein. The repertoire includes about 57,000 distinct CDR3 sequences, roughly 93% of them detected once, and about 0.51% sits in the top ten. The specimen was CD8+ T cells from PBMCs. These receptors were taken from a human donor with multiple sclerosis.

This chain connects TRBV6-2 or TRBV6-3 to TRBJ2-5, with 8 bases matching TRBD2. The germline CDR1 and CDR2 sequences are MNHEY and SVGEGT. The V and J ends lost 0 bases and 1 base, in that order; junction bases with no gene match: 1. The CDR3 is 15 residues long. CDR3 in amino acids: CASSYSSGGQETQYF. For the CDR3, the DNA is TGTGCCAGCAGTTACTCGAGCGGGGGCCAAGAGACCCAGTACTTC.

The chain links TRBV29-1 to TRBJ1-1; D is undetermined. The CDR3 is 12 amino acids. With 3 bases removed from V and 0 bases from J, the gap between germline ends came to 5 bases. CDR1 is SQVTM, CDR2 ANQGSEA, per germline. The CDR3 reads CSVERMNTEAFF. CDR3 bases: TGCAGCGTTGAGAGGATGAACACTGAAGCTTTCTTT.

The rearrangement uses TRBV6-5 and TRBJ1-2, with a possible D match to TRBD1 (6 bases). The CDR3 consists of 16 residues. V was pared by 2 bases and J by 6 bases, with 19 bases between. CDR1 and CDR2 (germline): MNHEY, SVGAGI. The DNA for the CDR3 is TGTGCCAGCAGTTACGATCGGGGGGCGGGGGACGATGGCTACACCTTC. Translation: CASSYDRGAGDDGYTF.

As DNA, the CDR3 is TGTGCCAGCAGTCGCGGGGACAGAGCTACCTATGGCTACACCTTC. Protein sequence: CASSRGDRATYGYTF. The chain has TRBV7-9 and TRBJ1-2; 7 positions match TRBD1. CDR3 size: 15 residues. The germline gives CDR1 SEHNR, CDR2 FQNEAQ (reference sequence). V lost 6 bases, J lost 4 bases, and 11 bases stayed unmatched.

This chain links TRBV12-3 or TRBV12-4 with TRBJ2-3; 8 nucleotides line up with TRBD1. CDR3 size: 15 residues. V shed 5 bases, J shed 10 bases, and the junction held 14 bases outside the gene matches. DNA of the CDR3: TGTGCCAGCAGTCCCAGGGTCGGGGTGACAGGGGCGCAGTATTTT. Translation gives CASSPRVGVTGAQYF.

This CDR3 reads CASSLVGLTYEQYF. DNA of the CDR3: TGTGCCAGCAGCTTAGTCGGACTAACCTACGAGCAGTACTTC. The chain couples TRBV7-9 to TRBJ2-7; maybe TRBD2 (6 bases). CDR1 is SEHNR and CDR2 is FQNEAQ in the germline V gene (reference sequence). Trimming cost V 1 base and J 2 bases, with 9 bases left between them. The CDR3 consists of 14 residues.

The chain is built from TRBV27 and TRBJ2-3; D is tentatively TRBD1 or TRBD2 (5 bases each). V lost 3 bases and J lost 0, with 13 bases in between. Germline V lookup: CDR1 MNHEY, CDR2 SMNVEV (reference sequence). There are 16 residues in the CDR3. The CDR3, as DNA: TGTGCCAGCAGTTTCCTCCGGGGCAGCAGCACAGATACGCAGTATTTT. This codes for CASSFLRGSSTDTQYF.

The chain carries TRBV10-3 and TRBJ2-3; 12 bases map to TRBD2. The V gene end was trimmed by 6 bases and the J gene end by 2 bases; junction bases not matched to a gene: 3. Germline assignment: CDR1 ENHRY and CDR2 SYGVKD. The CDR3 is made up of 15 amino acids. The CDR3 coding sequence is TGTGCCATCAGCGGACTAGCGGGGACCACAGATACGCAGTATTTT. Translation: CAISGLAGTTDTQYF.

This chain links TRBV27 with TRBJ1-5; 8 positions match TRBD1. CDR1 MNHEY and CDR2 SMNVEV come from the germline V gene (reference sequence). V was pared by 1 base and J by 7 bases, with 0 bases of the junction left unmatched. The CDR3 contains 13 residues. The CDR3, as DNA: TGTGCCAGCAGTTTATGGACAGGGCAGCCCCAGCATTTT. This gives the protein CASSLWTGQPQHF.

In DNA form, the CDR3 reads TGTGCCAGCATCACTAGAAGAAGGGTCGACTATGGCTACACCTTC. As protein: CASITRRRVDYGYTF. The chain carries TRBV7-2 and TRBJ1-2; D is undetermined. V was clipped by 7 bases and J by 3 bases, with 18 bases between them. Germline CDR1 and CDR2: SGHTA and FQGNSA. The CDR3 consists of 15 residues.